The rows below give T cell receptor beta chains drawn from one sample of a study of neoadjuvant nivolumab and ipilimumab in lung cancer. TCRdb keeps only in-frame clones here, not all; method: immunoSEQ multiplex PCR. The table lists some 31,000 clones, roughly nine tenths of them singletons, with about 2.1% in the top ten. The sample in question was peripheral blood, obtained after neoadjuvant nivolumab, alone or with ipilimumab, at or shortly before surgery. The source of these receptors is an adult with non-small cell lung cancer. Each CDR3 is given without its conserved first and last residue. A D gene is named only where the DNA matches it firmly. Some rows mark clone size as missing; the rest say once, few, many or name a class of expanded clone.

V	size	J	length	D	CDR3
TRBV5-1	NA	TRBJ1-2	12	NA	ASSSYRADYGYT
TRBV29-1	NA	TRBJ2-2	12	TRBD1	SVEDRGLGGELF
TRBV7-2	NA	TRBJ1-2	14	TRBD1	ASSSGVGRQGYGYT
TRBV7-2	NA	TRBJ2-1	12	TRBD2	ASSFASGRNEQF
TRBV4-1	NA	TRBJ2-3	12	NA	ASSRTGPTDTQY
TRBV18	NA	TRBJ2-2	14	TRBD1	ASSPRTGGDTGELF
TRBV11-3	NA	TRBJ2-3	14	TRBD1	ASSPGTAENTDTQY
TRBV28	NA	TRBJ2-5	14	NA	ASSLTAGRPQETQY
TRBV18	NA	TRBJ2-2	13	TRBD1	ASSQLQDRSGELF
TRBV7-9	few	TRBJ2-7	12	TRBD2	ASSPSGGPYEQY
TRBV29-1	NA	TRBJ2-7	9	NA	SPEGSHEQY
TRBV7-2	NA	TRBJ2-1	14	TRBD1	ASSLAGTGAYNEQF
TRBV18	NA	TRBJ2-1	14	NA	ASSPKQVSSYNEQF
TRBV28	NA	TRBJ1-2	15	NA	ASIGRDPGGLLYGYT
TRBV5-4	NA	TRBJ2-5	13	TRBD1	ASSFGTAYQETQY
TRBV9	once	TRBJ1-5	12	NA	ASSPRDINQPQH